The 2 T cell receptor beta chains given below trace back to one sample, sequenced in a study of monozygotic twins with inflammatory bowel disease (dated by TCRdb to between 2018 and 2020). Receptor amplification or capture employed 5' RACE. The sample was run on an Illumina HiSeq 2500. TCRdb reprocessed the public reads and reports one entry per CDR3 protein sequence, without DNA. The sample's own table lists about 380,000 distinct CDR3 sequences. The ten largest clonotypes hold 2.5% to 3% of the sample. Material: blood. The receptors stem from a human donor with ulcerative colitis or Crohn's disease, or a healthy co-twin of an affected twin (not recorded which).

The rearrangement uses TRBV9 and TRBJ2-7; lacking DNA, the TRBD1 call made by TCRdb goes unchecked. Germline V gene sequence: CDR1 SGDLS, CDR2 YYNGEE. The CDR3 extends over 16 amino acids. The CDR3 region is CASSVATSGGQYEQYF. Looking up the rest from reference TRBV9 and TRBJ2-7 gives the full variable domain: DSGVTQTPKHLITATGQRVTLRCSPRSGDLSVYWYQQSLDQGLQFLIQYYNGEERAKGNILERFSAQQFPDLHSELNLSSLELGDSALYFCASSVATSGGQYEQYFGPGTRLTVT.

The chain joins TRBV18 to TRBJ1-5. CDR3 length: 17 amino acids. Germline CDR1 is KGHSH and CDR2 is LQKENI. This CDR3 reads CASSPFSKTISNQPQHF.